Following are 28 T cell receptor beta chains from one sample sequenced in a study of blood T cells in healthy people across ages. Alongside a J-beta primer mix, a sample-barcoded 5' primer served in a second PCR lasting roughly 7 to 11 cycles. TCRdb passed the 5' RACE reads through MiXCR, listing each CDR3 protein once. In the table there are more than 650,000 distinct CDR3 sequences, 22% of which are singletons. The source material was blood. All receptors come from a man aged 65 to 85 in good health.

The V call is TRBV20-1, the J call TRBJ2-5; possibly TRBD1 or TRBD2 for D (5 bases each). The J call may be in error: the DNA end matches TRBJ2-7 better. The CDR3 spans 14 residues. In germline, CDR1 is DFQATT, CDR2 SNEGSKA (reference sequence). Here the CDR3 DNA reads TGCAGTGCTAGTTCGGCAGGGAGTGGGTACGAGCAGTACTTC. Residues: CSASSAGSGYEQYF.

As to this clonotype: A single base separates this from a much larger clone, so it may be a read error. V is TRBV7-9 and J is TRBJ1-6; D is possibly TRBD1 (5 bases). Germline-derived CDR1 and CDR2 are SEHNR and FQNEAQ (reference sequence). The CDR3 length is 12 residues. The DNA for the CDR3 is TGTGCCAGCAACCAGGGTAGTTCACCCCTCCCCTTT. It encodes CASNQGSSPLPF.

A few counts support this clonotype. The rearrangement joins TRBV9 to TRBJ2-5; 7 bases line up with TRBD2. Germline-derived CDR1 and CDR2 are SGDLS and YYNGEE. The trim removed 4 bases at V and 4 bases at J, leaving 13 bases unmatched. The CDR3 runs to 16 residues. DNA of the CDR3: TGTGCCAGCAGCCCTACGGGACTAAATGGCGGAGAGACCCAGTACTTC. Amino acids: CASSPTGLNGGETQYF.

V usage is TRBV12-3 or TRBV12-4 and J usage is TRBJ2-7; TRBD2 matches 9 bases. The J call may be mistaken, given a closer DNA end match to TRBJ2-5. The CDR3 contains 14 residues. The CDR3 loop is CASSPGLAIETQYF. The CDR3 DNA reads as TGTGCCAGTAGCCCGGGACTAGCCATAGAGACCCAGTACTTC.

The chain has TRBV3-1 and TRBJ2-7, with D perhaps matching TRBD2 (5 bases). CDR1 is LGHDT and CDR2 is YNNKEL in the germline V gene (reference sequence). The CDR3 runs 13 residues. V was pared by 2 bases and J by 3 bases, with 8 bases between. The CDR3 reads CASSQYGVYEQYF. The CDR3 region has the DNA TGTGCCAGCAGCCAATACGGGGTCTACGAGCAGTACTTC.

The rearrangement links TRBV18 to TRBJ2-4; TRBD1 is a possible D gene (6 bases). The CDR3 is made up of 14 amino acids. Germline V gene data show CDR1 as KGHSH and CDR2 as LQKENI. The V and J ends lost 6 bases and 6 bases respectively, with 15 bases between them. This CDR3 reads CASSATGLLNIQYF. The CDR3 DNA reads TGTGCCAGCTCGGCGACAGGCCTTCTAAACATTCAGTACTTC.

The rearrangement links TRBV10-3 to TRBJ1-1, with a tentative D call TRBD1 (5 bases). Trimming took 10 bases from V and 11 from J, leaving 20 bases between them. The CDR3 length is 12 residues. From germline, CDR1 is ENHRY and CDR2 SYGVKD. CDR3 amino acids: CATWDGRVGAFF. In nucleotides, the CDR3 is TGTGCCACCTGGGACGGCAGGGTTGGGGCTTTCTTT.

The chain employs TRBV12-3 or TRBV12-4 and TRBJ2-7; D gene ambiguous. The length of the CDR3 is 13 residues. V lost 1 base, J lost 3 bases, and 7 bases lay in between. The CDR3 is CASSLELDYEQYV. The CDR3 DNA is TGTGCCAGCAGTTTAGAGCTTGACTACGAGCAGTACGTC.

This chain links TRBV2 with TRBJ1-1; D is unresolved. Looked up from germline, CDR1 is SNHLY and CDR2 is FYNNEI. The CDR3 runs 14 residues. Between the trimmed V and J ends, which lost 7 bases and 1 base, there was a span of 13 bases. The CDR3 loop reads CASTWNRENTEAFF. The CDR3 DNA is TGTGCCAGCACTTGGAATAGGGAGAACACTGAAGCTTTCTTT. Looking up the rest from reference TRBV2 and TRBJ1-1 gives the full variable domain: EPEVTQTPSHQVTQMGQEVILRCVPISNHLYFYWYRQILGQKVEFLVSFYNNEISEKSEIFDDQFSVERPDGSNFTLKIRSTKLEDSAMYFCASTWNRENTEAFFGQGTRLTVV.

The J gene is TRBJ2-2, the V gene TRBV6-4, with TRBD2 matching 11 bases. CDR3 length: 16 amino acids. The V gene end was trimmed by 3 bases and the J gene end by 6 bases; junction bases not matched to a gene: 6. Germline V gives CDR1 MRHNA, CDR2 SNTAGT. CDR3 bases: TGTGCCAGCAGTGAGTCACTAGCGGGAGAGGCCGGGGAGCTGTTTTTT. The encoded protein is CASSESLAGEAGELFF.

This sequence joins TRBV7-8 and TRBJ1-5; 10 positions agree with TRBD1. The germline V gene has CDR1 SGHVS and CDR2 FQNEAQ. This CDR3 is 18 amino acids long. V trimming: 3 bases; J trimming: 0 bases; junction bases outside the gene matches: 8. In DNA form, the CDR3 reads TGTGCCAGCAGCTTCGGGACAGGGGCTAAGTATAGCAATCAGCCCCAGCATTTT. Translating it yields CASSFGTGAKYSNQPQHF.

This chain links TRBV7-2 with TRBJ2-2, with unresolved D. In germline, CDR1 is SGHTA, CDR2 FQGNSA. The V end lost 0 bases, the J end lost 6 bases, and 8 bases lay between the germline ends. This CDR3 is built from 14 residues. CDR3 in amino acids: CASSLAPAPGELFF. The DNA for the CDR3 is TGTGCCAGCAGCTTAGCGCCGGCCCCCGGGGAGCTGTTTTTT.

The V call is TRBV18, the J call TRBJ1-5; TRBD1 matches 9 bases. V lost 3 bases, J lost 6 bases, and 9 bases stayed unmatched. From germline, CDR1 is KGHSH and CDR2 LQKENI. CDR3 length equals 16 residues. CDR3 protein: CASSPYGTGSSQPQHF. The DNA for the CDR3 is TGTGCCAGCTCACCCTATGGGACAGGGTCATCTCAGCCCCAGCATTTT.

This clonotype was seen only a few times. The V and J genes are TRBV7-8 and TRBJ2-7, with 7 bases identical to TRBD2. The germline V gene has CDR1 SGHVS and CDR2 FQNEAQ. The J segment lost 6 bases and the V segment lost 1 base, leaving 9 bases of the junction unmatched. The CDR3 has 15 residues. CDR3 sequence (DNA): TGTGCCAGCAGCTTAGGGGAGGGACTACTACGCGAGCAGTACTTC. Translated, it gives CASSLGEGLLREQYF.

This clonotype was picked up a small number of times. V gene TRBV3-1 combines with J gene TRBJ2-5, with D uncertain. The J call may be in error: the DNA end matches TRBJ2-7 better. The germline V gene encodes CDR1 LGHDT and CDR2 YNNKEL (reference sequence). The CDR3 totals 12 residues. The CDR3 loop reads CASSQVNYEQYF. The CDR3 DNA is TGTGCCAGCAGCCAAGTTAACTACGAGCAGTACTTC.

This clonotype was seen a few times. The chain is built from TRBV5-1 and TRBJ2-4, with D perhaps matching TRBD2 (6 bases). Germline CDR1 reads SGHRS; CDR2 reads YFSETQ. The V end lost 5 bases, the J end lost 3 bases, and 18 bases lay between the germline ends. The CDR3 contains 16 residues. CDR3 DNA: TGCGCCAGCAGGGAGGGAATAAGAGGGGACAAAAACATTCAGTACTTC. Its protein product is CASREGIRGDKNIQYF. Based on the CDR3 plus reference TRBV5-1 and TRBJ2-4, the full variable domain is KAGVTQTPRYLIKTRGQQVTLSCSPISGHRSVSWYQQTPGQGLQFLFEYFSETQRNKGNFPGRFSGRQFSNSRSEMNVSTLELGDSALYLCASREGIRGDKNIQYFGAGTRLSVL.

For the CDR3, the DNA is TGTGCCAGCAGCGGCGGGTACCAAGAGACCCAGTACTTC. It yields the protein CASSGGYQETQYF. V is TRBV3-1 and J is TRBJ2-5; D possibly corresponds to TRBD2 (5 bases). This CDR3 has 13 residues. Germline-derived CDR1 and CDR2 are LGHDT and YNNKEL (reference sequence). The V and J ends lost 5 bases and 0 bases respectively, with 7 bases between them.

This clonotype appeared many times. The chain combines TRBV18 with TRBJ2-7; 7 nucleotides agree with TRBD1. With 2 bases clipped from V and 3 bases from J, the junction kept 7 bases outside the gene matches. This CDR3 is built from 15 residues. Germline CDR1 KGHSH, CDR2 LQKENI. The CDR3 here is CASSPVSRGNYEQYF. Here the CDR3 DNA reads TGTGCCAGCTCACCAGTCTCCAGGGGGAACTACGAGCAGTACTTC.

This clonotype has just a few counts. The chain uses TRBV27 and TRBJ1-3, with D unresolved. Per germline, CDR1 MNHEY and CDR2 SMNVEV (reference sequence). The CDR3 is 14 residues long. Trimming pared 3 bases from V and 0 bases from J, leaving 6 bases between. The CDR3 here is CASSFSSSGNTIYF. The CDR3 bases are TGTGCCAGCAGTTTCTCCAGCTCTGGAAACACCATATATTTT.

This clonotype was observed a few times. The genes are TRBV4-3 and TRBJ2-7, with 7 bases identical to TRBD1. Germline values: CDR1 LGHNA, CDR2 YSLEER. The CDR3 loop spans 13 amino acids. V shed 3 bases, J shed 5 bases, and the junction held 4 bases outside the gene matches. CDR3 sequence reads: CASSQHRGNEQYV. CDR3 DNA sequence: TGCGCCAGCAGCCAGCACAGGGGTAACGAGCAGTACGTC.

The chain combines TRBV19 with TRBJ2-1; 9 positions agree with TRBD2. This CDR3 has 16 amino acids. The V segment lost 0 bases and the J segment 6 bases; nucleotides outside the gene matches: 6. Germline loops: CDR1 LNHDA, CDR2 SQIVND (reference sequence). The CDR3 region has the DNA TGTGCCAGTAGTATAGATTCCCTAGCGGGGAGCAATGAGCAGTTCTTC. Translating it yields CASSIDSLAGSNEQFF.

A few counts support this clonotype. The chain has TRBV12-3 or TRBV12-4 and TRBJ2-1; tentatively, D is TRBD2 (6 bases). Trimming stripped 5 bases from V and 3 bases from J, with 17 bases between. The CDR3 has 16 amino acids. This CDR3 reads CASSTGGGAIYNEQFF. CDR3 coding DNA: TGTGCCAGCAGTACCGGGGGAGGAGCGATCTACAATGAGCAGTTCTTC.

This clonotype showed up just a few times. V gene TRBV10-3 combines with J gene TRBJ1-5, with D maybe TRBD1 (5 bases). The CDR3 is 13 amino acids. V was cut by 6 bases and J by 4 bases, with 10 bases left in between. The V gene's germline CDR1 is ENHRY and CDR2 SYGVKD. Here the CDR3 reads CAISKEGNQPQHF. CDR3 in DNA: TGTGCCATCAGCAAGGAGGGGAATCAGCCCCAGCATTTT.

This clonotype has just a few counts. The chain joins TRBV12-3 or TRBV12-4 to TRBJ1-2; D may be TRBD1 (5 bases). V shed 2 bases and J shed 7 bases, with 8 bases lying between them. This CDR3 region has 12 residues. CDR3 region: CASSLPQGGYTF. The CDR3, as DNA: TGTGCCAGCAGTTTACCCCAGGGTGGCTACACCTTC.

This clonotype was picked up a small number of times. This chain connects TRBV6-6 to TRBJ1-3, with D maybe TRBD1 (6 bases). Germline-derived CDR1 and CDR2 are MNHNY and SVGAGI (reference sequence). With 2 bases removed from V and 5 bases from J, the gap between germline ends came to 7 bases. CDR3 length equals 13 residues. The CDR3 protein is CASSYTGRNTIYF. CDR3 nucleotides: TGTGCCAGCAGTTACACAGGGCGAAACACCATATATTTT.

In DNA form, the CDR3 reads TGTGCCAGCAGTTACCCGACCACTGAAGCTTTCTTT. This codes for CASSYPTTEAFF. This chain links TRBV6-2 or TRBV6-3 with TRBJ1-1, with D unclear. V shed 2 bases and J shed 4 bases, with 5 bases lying between them. CDR3 length: 12 amino acids. CDR1 MNHEY and CDR2 SVGEGT come from the germline V gene.

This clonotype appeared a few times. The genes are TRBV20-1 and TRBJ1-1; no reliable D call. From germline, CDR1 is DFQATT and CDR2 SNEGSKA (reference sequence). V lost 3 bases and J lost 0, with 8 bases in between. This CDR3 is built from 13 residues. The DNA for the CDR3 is TGCAGTGCTAGTGAACAGATGAACACTGAAGCTTTCTTT. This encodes CSASEQMNTEAFF.

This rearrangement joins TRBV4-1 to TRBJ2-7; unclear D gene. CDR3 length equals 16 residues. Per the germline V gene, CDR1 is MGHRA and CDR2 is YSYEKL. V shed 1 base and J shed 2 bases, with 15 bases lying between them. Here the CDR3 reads CASSQVWPSSTYEQYF. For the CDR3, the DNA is TGCGCCAGCAGCCAAGTGTGGCCCTCTAGTACCTACGAGCAGTACTTC.